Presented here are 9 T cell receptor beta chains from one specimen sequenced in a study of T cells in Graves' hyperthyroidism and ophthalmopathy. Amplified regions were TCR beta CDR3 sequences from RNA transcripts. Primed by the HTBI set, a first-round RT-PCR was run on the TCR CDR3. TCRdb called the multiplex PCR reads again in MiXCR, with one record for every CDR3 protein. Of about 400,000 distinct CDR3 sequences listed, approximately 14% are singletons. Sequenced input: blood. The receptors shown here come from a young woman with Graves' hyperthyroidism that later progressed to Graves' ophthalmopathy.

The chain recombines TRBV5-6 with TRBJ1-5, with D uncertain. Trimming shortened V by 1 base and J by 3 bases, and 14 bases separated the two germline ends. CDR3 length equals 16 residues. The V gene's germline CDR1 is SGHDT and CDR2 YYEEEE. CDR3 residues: CASSLTGLRNNQPQHF. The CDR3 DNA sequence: TGTGCCAGCAGCTTGACGGGGTTACGGAACAATCAGCCCCAGCATTTT.

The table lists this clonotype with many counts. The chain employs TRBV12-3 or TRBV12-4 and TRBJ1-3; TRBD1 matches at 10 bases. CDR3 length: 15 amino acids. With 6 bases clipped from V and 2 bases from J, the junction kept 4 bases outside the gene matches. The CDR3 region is CASSRDRGTGNTIYF. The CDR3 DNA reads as TGTGCCAGCAGCCGGGACAGGGGTACTGGAAACACCATATATTTT.

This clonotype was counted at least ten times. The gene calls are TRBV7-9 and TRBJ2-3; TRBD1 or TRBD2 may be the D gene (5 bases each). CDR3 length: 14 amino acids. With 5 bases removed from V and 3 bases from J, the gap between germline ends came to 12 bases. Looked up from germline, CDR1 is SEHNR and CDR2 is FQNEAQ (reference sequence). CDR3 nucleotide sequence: TGTGCCAGCAGCCCCTGGGGGACGACAGATACGCAGTATTTT. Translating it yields CASSPWGTTDTQYF. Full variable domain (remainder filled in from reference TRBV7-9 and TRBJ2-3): DTGVSQNPRHKITKRGQNVTFRCDPISEHNRLYWYRQTLGQGPEFLTYFQNEAQLEKSRLLSDRFSAERPKGSFSTLEIQRTEQGDSAMYLCASSPWGTTDTQYFGPGTRLTVL.

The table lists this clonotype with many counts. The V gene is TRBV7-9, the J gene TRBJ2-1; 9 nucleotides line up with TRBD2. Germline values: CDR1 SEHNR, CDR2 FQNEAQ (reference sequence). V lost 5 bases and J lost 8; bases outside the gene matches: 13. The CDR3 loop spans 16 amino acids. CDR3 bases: TGTGCCAGCAGCGCTACGATTAGCGGGAGTCGGGATGAGCAGTTCTTC. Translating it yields CASSATISGSRDEQFF.

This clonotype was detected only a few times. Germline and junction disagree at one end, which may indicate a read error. The CDR3, as DNA: TGTGCCAGCAGCCTCTCCGGGGATCCGTCCTACAATGGGCAGTTCTTC. Protein: CASSLSGDPSYNGQFF. The chain links TRBV27 to TRBJ2-1, with D possibly being TRBD2 (5 bases). This CDR3 spans 16 amino acids. Germline V gene sequence: CDR1 MNHEY, CDR2 SMNVEV (reference sequence).

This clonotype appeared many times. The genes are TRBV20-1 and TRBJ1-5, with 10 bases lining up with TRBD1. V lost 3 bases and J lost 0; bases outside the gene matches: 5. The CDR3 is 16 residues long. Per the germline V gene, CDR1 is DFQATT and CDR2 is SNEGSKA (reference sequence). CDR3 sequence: CSASRTGGYSNQPQHF. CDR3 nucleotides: TGCAGTGCTAGCCGGACAGGGGGTTATAGCAATCAGCCCCAGCATTTT.

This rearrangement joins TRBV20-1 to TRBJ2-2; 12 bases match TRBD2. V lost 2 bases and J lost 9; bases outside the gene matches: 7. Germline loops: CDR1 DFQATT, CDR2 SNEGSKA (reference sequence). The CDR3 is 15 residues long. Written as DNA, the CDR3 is TGCAGTGCTAGAAGGCTAGCGGGAGGGCCACGGGAGCTGTTTTTT. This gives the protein CSARRLAGGPRELFF.

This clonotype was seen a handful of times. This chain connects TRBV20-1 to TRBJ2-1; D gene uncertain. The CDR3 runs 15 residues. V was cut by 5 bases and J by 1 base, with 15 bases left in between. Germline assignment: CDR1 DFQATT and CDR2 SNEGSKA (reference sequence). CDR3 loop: CSACPRTDSYNEQFF. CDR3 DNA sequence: TGCAGTGCTTGCCCCCGGACGGATTCCTACAATGAGCAGTTCTTC.

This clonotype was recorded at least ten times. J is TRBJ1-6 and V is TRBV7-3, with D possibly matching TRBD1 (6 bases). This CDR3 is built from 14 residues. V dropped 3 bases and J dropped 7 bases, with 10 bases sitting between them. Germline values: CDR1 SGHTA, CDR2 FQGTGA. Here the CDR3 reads CASSLGAGNSPLHF. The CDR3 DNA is TGTGCCAGCAGCTTGGGGGCGGGGAATTCACCCCTCCACTTT.